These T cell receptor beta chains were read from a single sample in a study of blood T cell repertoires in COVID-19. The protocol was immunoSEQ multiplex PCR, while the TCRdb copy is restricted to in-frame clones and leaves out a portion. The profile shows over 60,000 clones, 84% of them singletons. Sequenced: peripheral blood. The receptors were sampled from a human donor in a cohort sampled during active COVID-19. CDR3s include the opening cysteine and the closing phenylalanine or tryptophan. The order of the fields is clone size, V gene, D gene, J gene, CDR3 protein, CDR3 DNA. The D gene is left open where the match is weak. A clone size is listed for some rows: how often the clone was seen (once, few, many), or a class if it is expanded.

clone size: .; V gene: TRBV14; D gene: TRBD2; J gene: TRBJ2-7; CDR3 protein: CASSQGLAGRYEQYF; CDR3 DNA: TGTGCCAGCAGCCAAGGACTAGCGGGGCGGTACGAGCAGTACTTC
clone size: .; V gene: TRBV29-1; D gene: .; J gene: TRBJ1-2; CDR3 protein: CSGGGGGGANYGYTF; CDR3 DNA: TGCAGCGGTGGGGGGGGCGGGGGAGCTAACTATGGCTACACCTTC
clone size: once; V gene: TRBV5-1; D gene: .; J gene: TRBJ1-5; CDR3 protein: CASSQAGNGNQPQHF; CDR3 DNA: TGCGCCAGCAGCCAGGCGGGGAATGGGAATCAGCCCCAGCATTTT
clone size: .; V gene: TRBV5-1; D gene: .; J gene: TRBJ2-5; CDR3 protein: CASTPRPSGPSETQYF; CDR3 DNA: TGCGCCAGCACCCCTCGACCGTCAGGGCCCAGCGAGACCCAGTACTTC
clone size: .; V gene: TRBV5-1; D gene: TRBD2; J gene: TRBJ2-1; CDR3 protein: CASSRSTSGGNNEQFF; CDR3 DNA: TGCGCCAGCAGCCGCAGTACTAGCGGGGGAAACAATGAGCAGTTCTTC
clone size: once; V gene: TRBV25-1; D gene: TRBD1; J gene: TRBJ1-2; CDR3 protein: CASSAGQGLANYGYTF; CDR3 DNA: TGTGCCAGCAGCGCGGGACAGGGCTTAGCTAACTATGGCTACACCTTC
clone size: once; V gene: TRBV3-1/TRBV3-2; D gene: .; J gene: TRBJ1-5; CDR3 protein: CASSQGSRMGNQPQHF; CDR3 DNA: TGTGCCAGCAGCCAAGGTTCCAGAATGGGCAATCAGCCCCAGCATTTT
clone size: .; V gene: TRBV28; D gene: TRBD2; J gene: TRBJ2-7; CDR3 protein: CASSLLPQAGVNYEQYF; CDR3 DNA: TGTGCCAGCAGTTTATTGCCCCAGGCGGGAGTCAACTACGAGCAGTACTTC
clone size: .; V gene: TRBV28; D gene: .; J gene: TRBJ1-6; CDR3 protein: CASSPTDGGDSPLHF; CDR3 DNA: TGTGCCAGCAGTCCCACGGACGGAGGGGATTCACCCCTCCACTTT
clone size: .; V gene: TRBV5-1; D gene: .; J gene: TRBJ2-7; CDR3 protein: CASSLKGGSVEQYF; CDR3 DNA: TGCGCCAGCAGCTTGAAGGGGGGGTCGGTGGAGCAGTACTTC
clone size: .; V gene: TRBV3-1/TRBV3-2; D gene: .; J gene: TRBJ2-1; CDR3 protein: CASSQADNEQFF; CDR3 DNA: TGTGCCAGCAGCCAAGCCGACAATGAGCAGTTCTTC
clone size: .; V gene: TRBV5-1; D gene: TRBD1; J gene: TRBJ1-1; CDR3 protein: CASSSGPGQLAEAFF; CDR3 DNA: TGCGCCAGCAGCTCCGGCCCGGGACAGTTGGCTGAAGCTTTCTTT
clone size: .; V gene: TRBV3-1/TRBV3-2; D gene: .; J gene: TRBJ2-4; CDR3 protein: CASSQENRAKNIQYF; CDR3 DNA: TGTGCCAGCAGCCAAGAAAACAGGGCCAAAAACATTCAGTACTTC
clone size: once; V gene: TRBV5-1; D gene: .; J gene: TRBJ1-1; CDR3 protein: CASSFSAGNTEAFF; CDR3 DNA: TGCGCCAGCAGCTTCTCAGCAGGGAACACTGAAGCTTTCTTT
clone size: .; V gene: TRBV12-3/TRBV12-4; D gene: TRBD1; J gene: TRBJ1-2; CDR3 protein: CASSTGAFYGYTF; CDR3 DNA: TGTGCCAGCAGTACAGGGGCCTTCTATGGCTACACCTTC
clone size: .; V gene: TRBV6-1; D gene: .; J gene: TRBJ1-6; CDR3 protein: CASSEAGRPNSPLHF; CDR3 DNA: TGTGCCAGCAGTGAAGCTGGGAGACCAAATTCACCCCTCCACTTT
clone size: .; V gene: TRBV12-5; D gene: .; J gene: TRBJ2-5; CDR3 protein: CASGLGSGAETQYF; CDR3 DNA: TGTGCTAGTGGTTTAGGCAGTGGGGCAGAGACCCAGTACTTC
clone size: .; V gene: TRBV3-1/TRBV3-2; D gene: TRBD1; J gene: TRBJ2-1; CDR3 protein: CASSQKRGHYNEQFF; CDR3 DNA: TGTGCCAGCAGCCAAAAGAGGGGGCATTACAATGAGCAGTTCTTC